A single sample gave rise to the 15 T cell receptor beta chains below, sequenced in a study of T cell responses to AZD1222 COVID-19 vaccine. Sequencing was performed with immunoSEQ multiplex PCR; in TCRdb, only in-frame clones are kept and a portion is missing. This table has tens of thousands of clones, 70% to 90% appearing once. Specimen: peripheral blood, collected on day 0 of AZD1222 vaccination. The receptor set was obtained from an adult in good health.

V usage is TRBV25-1 and J usage is TRBJ1-4, with D uncertain. This CDR3 is 13 amino acids long. Deletions cut 6 bases from V and 4 bases from J, with 9 bases between. Germline loops: CDR1 MGHDK, CDR2 SYGVNS. The CDR3 bases are TGTGCCAGCAGCCGCCGGGATAATGAAAAACTGTTTTTT. Protein product: CASSRRDNEKLFF.

The chain employs TRBV3-1 (or the pseudogene TRBV3-2) and TRBJ2-2; 8 nucleotides line up with TRBD1. CDR3 length: 17 amino acids. J was trimmed by 3 bases and V by 4 bases; bases with no gene match: 10. Germline V gene sequence: CDR1 LGHDT, CDR2 YNNKEL (reference sequence). CDR3 in amino acids: CASSLHPGQGHTGELFF. As DNA, the CDR3 is TGTGCCAGCAGCCTTCACCCAGGACAGGGTCACACCGGGGAGCTGTTTTTT.

V gene TRBV6-4 combines with J gene TRBJ2-1; TRBD2 matches at 7 bases. The germline CDR1 and CDR2 sequences are MRHNA and SNTAGT. The CDR3 loop spans 15 amino acids. J was trimmed by 5 bases and V by 3 bases; bases with no gene match: 7. CDR3 nucleotide sequence: TGTGCCAGCAGTGAAGGCACTAGCGCCCACAATGAGCAGTTCTTC. Residues: CASSEGTSAHNEQFF.

The V and J genes are TRBV6-6 and TRBJ2-2; possible D gene TRBD1, 6 bases. V was shortened by 6 bases and J by 3 bases, with 14 bases between the two germline ends. In germline, CDR1 is MNHNY, CDR2 SVGAGI (reference sequence). The length of the CDR3 is 15 residues. CDR3: CASSLTGTYTGELFF. CDR3 sequence (DNA): TGTGCCAGCAGCCTAACCGGGACATACACCGGGGAGCTGTTTTTT.

This chain connects TRBV25-1 to TRBJ1-2; no definite D call. The CDR3 extends over 11 amino acids. Germline V gene lookup returns CDR1 MGHDK and CDR2 SYGVNS. V was shortened by 1 base and J by 6 bases, with 3 bases between the two germline ends. The CDR3 loop is CASSELNGYTF. The DNA for the CDR3 is TGTGCCAGCAGTGAATTGAATGGCTACACCTTC.

V is TRBV3-1 (or the pseudogene TRBV3-2) and J is TRBJ2-3; no reliable D call. V lost 6 bases to trimming and J lost 7 bases, with 11 bases between them. This CDR3 has 12 amino acids. Germline CDR1 reads LGHDT; CDR2 reads YNNKEL (reference sequence). The CDR3 reads CASSMAGYTQYF. In DNA form, the CDR3 reads TGTGCCAGCAGTATGGCTGGGTATACGCAGTATTTT.

This clone was counted a single time. CDR3 residues: CASSRPGGLKGVYGYTF. The CDR3 region has the DNA TGTGCCAGTAGTAGGCCAGGCGGGCTCAAGGGCGTATATGGCTACACCTTC. This chain connects TRBV19 to TRBJ1-2; the D is unclear. CDR3 length: 17 amino acids. Germline V lookup: CDR1 LNHDA, CDR2 SQIVND (reference sequence). V lost 4 bases to trimming and J lost 5 bases, with 23 bases between them.

This clone showed up many times. The chain has TRBV5-8 and TRBJ2-1; 8 bases are shared with TRBD1. CDR3 size: 16 residues. In germline, CDR1 is SGHTS, CDR2 YDEGEE. V shed 4 bases and J 3 bases; nucleotides not matched to a gene: 9. This chain's CDR3 is CASSPMTGAFYNEQFF. The DNA of the CDR3 is TGTGCCAGCAGCCCAATGACAGGGGCCTTCTACAATGAGCAGTTCTTC.

The V and J genes are TRBV12-3 or TRBV12-4 and TRBJ1-4; D uncertain. The germline V and J ends were trimmed by 2 bases and 5 bases, with 6 bases remaining between them. The CDR3 runs 13 residues. The CDR3 spells CASSLNSNEKLFF. The CDR3 DNA reads as TGTGCCAGCAGTTTAAACAGCAATGAAAAACTGTTTTTT.

The chain links TRBV2 to TRBJ2-1; D may be TRBD1 or TRBD2 (5 bases each). V lost 6 bases to trimming and J lost 7 bases, with 16 bases between them. CDR3 size: 14 residues. Germline V gene sequence: CDR1 SNHLY, CDR2 FYNNEI. The CDR3 sequence: CASRVQARGNEQFF. The CDR3, as DNA: TGTGCCAGCAGGGTACAGGCCCGGGGTAATGAGCAGTTCTTC. Filled out from reference TRBV2 and TRBJ2-1, the complete variable domain reads EPEVTQTPSHQVTQMGQEVILRCVPISNHLYFYWYRQILGQKVEFLVSFYNNEISEKSEIFDDQFSVERPDGSNFTLKIRSTKLEDSAMYFCASRVQARGNEQFFGPGTRLTVL.

This clone was detected only once. V usage is TRBV19 and J usage is TRBJ2-1, with D tentatively TRBD2 (6 bases). CDR3 length equals 17 residues. Trimming stripped 3 bases from V and 6 bases from J, with 21 bases between. Per germline, CDR1 LNHDA and CDR2 SQIVND (reference sequence). The CDR3 DNA is TGTGCCAGTAGTATGGCTTTTCGGGGGTCCCTACCCAATGAGCAGTTCTTC. Translated, it gives CASSMAFRGSLPNEQFF.

The rearrangement joins TRBV7-8 to TRBJ2-1; D call uncertain. The germline CDR1 and CDR2 sequences are SGHVS and FQNEAQ. This CDR3 has 12 amino acids. Trimming took 5 bases from V and 7 from J, leaving 9 bases between them. CDR3 sequence reads: CASSPRINEQFF. The CDR3 DNA reads as TGTGCCAGCAGCCCACGGATAAATGAGCAGTTCTTC.

This clone was observed once. The chain employs TRBV5-5 and TRBJ1-1; tentatively, D is TRBD1 (5 bases). The CDR3 spans 14 residues. The ends were cut back, 0 bases at V and 3 bases at J, with 9 bases in the middle. Per the germline V gene, CDR1 is SGHKS and CDR2 is YYEKEE (reference sequence). The CDR3 reads CASSLVQGYTEAFF. For the CDR3, the DNA is TGTGCCAGCAGCTTGGTCCAGGGATACACTGAAGCTTTCTTT.

The CDR3 bases are TGCGCCAGCAGCAATACAGGGGGCGGATCGGCCTATGGCTACACCTTC. This sequence encodes CASSNTGGGSAYGYTF. V usage is TRBV5-1 and J usage is TRBJ1-2; 9 bases align to TRBD1. Per the germline V gene, CDR1 is SGHRS and CDR2 is YFSETQ. The CDR3 length is 16 residues. The V gene end was trimmed by 4 bases and the J gene end by 4 bases; junction bases not matched to a gene: 11.

This clone was picked up one time. The V call is TRBV27, the J call TRBJ1-1; TRBD1 might be the D (5 bases). Per germline, CDR1 MNHEY and CDR2 SMNVEV (reference sequence). The CDR3 has 15 residues. V lost 6 bases, J lost 1 base, and 15 bases lay in between. The CDR3 loop reads CASRVGGEANTEAFF. The CDR3 DNA is TGTGCCAGCAGAGTCGGGGGAGAGGCGAACACTGAAGCTTTCTTT.